This T cell receptor (beta chain) emerged from a study of blood T cell repertoires in COVID-19. About the research overall: There were acute and convalescent COVID-19 samples, and they came from the United States, Italy and Spain. T cells, B-cell-depleted T cells, or PBMCs supplied cDNA or gDNA.

During active infection, Seattle patients enrolled and were then monitored through disease. This clone came up once. The CDR3 is 11 amino acids. CDR1 and CDR2 from the germline V gene are MNHEY and SMNVEV (reference sequence). Trimming removed 2 bases at V and 9 bases at J, with 5 bases between. Original analysis: Counts of nucleated cells, estimated from reference gene primer amplification, were obtained. Profiling relied on immunoSEQ multiplex PCR, and the TCRdb table lists in-frame clones only, not all of them. The V and J calls and the clone size are those of that table, but D and trimming were determined from the DNA. This table holds fewer than 450,000 clones, approximately 90% found once.

The material sequenced was peripheral blood. The gene calls are TRBV27 and TRBJ2-1; D not certain. The origin of this receptor is a woman aged 45-59 years with COVID-19, enrolled during active disease. The CDR3 spells CASSLLGEQFF. CDR3 in DNA: TGTGCCAGCAGTTTACTCGGTGAGCAGTTCTTC.